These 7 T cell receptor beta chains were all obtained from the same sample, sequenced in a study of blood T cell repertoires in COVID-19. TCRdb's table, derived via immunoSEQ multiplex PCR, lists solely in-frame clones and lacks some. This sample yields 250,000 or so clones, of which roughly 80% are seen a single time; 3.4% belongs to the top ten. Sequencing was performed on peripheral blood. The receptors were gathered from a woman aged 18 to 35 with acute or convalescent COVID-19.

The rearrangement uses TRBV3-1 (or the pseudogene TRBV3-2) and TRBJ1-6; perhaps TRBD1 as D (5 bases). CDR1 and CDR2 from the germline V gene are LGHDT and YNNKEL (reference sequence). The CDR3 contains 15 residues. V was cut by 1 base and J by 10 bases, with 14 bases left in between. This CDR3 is CASSQGVGQGSPLHF. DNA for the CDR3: TGTGCCAGCAGCCAAGGTGTAGGCCAGGGCTCACCCCTCCACTTT.

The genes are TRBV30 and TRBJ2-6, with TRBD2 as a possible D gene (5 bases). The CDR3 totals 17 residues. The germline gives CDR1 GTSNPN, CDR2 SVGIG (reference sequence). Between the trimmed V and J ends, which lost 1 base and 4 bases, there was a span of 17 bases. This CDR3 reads CAWSASRTSGGANVLTF. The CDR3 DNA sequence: TGTGCCTGGAGTGCCAGCAGAACTTCGGGAGGGGCCAACGTCCTGACTTTC.

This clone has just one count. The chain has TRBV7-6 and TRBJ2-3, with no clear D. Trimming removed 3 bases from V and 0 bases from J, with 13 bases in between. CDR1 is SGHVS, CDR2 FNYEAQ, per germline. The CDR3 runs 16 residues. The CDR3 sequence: CASSFLRQTSTDTQYF. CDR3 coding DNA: TGTGCCAGCAGCTTTCTCAGGCAAACTAGCACAGATACGCAGTATTTT.

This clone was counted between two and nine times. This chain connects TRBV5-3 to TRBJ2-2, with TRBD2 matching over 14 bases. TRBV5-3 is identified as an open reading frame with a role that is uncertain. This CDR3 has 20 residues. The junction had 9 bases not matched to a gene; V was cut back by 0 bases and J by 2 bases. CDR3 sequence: CARSLGGGTSGSLNTGELFF. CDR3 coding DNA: TGTGCCAGAAGCTTGGGAGGGGGGACTAGCGGGAGTTTAAACACCGGGGAGCTGTTTTTT.

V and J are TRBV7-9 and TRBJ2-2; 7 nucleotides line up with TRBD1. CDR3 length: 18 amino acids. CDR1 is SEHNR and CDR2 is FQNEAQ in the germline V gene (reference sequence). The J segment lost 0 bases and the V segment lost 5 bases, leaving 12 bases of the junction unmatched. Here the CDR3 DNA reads TGTGCCAGCAGCGCCAGACAGGGCGCGCCTCCGAACACCGGGGAGCTGTTTTTT. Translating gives CASSARQGAPPNTGELFF.

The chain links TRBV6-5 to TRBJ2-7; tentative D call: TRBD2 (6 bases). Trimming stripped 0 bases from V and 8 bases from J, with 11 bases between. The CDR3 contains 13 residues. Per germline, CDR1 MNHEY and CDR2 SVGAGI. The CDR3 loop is CASSYSRGYQQYF. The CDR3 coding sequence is TGTGCCAGCAGTTACTCCCGGGGGTACCAGCAGTACTTC.

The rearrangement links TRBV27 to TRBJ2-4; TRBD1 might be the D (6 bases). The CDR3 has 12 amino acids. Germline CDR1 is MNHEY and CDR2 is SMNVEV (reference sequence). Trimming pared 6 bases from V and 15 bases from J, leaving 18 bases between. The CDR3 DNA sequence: TGTGCCAGCAGAACGGGACAAGGGAGTCTGTACTTC. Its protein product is CASRTGQGSLYF.